The T cell receptor beta chain under discussion was sequenced for a study of blood T cell repertoires in COVID-19. Study summary: The study drew acute and convalescent COVID-19 samples from the United States, Italy and Spain.

The table came from immunoSEQ multiplex PCR; TCRdb's copy has only in-frame clones and leaves some out. The data contain tens of thousands of clones, roughly 90% of them singletons. Germline CDR1 and CDR2: SGHAT and FQDESV (reference sequence). This CDR3 contains 13 residues. The V and J ends lost 5 bases and 4 bases respectively, with 11 bases between them. The clonotype was recovered from a man between 65 and 85 years old with active COVID-19. The chain couples TRBV11-1 to TRBJ1-1; D gene unclear. Sequenced sample: peripheral blood. CDR3 coding DNA: TGTGCCAGCAGCAAAGGAGGCGGCACTGAAGCTTTCTTT. Its translation is CASSKGGGTEAFF.